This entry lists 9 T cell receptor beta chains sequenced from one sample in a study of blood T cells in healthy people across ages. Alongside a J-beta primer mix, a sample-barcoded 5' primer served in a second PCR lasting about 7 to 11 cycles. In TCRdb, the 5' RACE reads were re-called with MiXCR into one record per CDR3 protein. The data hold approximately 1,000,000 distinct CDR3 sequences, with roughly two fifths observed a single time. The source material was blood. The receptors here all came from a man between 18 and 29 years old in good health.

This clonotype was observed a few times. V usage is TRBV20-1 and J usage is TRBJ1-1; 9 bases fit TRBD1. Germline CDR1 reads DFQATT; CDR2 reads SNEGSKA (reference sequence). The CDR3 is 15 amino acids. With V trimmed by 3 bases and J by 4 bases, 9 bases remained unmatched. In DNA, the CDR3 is TGCAGTGCTAGTCTGGGACAGGGAGGGAGCACTGAAGCTTTCTTT. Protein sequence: CSASLGQGGSTEAFF.

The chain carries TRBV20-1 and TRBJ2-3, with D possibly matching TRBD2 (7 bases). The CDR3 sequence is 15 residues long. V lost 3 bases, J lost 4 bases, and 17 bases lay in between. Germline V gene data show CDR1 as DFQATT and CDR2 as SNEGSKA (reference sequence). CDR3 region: CSASPSLGGADTQYF. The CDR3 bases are TGCAGTGCTAGTCCAAGCTTAGGGGGGGCAGATACGCAGTATTTT.

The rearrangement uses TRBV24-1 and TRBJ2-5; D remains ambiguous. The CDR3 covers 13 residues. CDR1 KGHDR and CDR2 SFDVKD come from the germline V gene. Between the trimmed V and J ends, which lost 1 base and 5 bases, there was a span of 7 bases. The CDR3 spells CATSDFGRETQYF. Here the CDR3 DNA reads TGTGCCACCAGTGATTTTGGGCGCGAGACCCAGTACTTC.

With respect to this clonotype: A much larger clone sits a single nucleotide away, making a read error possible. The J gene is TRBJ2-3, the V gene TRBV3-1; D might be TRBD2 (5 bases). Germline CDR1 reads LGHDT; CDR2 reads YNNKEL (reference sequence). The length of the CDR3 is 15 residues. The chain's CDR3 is CASSQEDEGTDPQYF. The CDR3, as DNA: TGTGCCAGCAGCCAAGAAGACGAGGGCACAGATCCGCAGTATTTT.

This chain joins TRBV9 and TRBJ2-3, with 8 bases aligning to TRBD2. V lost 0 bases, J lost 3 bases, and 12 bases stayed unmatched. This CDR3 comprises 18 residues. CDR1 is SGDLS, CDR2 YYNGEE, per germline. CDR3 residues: CASSVGSGVISGTDTQYF. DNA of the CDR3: TGTGCCAGCAGCGTAGGTAGCGGGGTAATTTCAGGGACAGATACGCAGTATTTT.

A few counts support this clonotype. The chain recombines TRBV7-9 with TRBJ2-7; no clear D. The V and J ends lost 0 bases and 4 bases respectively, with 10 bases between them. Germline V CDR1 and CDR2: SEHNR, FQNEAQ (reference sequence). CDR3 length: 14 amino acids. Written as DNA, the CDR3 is TGTGCCAGCAGCTTAGCTTCCCGACTGTACGAGCAGTACTTC. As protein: CASSLASRLYEQYF.

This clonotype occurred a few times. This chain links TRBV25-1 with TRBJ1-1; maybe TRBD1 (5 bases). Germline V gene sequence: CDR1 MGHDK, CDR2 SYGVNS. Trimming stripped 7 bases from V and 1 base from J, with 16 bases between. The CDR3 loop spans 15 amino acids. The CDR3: CASTRWGAGNTEAFF. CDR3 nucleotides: TGTGCCAGCACCCGCTGGGGCGCCGGGAACACTGAAGCTTTCTTT.

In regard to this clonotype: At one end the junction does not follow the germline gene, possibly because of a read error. The CDR3 sequence is CASSSPGTSGRYTATQYF. CDR3 sequence (DNA): TGTGCCAGCAGTTCTCCCGGGACTAGCGGGCGATACACAGCTACGCAGTATTTT. The J gene is TRBJ2-3, the V gene TRBV28, with 12 bases aligning to TRBD2. CDR1 is MDHEN and CDR2 is SYDVKM in the germline V gene. The CDR3 runs to 18 residues.

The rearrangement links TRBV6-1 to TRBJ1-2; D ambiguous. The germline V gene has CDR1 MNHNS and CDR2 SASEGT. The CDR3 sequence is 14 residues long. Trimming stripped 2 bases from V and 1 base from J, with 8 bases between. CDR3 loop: CASSETGNNYGYTF. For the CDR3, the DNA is TGTGCCAGCAGTGAAACGGGTAATAACTATGGCTACACCTTC.